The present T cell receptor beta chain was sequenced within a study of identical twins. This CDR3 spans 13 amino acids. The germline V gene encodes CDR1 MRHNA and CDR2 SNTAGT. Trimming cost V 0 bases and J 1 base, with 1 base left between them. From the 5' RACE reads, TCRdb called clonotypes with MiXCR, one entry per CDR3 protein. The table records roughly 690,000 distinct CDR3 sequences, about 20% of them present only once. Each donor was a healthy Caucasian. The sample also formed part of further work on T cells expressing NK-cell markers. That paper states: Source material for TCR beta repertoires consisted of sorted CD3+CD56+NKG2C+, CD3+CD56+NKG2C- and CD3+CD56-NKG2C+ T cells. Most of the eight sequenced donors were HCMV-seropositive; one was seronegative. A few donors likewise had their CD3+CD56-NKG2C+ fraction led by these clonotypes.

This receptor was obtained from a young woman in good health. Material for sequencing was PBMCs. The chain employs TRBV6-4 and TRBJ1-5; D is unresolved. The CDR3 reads CASSDSSNQPQHF. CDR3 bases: TGTGCCAGCAGTGACTCGAGCAATCAGCCCCAGCATTTT.